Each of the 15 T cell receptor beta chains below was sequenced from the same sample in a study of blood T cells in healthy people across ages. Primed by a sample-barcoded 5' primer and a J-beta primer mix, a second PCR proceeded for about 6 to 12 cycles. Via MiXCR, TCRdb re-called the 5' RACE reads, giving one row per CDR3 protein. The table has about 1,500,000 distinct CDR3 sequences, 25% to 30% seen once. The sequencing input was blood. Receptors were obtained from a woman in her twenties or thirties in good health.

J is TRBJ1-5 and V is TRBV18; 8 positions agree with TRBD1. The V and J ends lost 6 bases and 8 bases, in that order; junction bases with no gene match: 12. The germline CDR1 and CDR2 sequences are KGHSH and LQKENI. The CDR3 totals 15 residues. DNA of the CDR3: TGTGCCAGCTCGGGGCAGGGGGCGACCCGGGAGCCCCAGCATTTT. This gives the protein CASSGQGATREPQHF.

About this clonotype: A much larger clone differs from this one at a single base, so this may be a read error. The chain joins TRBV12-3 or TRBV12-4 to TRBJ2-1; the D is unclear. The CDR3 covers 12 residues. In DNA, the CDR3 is TGTGCCATCAGTGAGTCTGCCGAGACCCAGTTCTTC. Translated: CAISESAETQFF.

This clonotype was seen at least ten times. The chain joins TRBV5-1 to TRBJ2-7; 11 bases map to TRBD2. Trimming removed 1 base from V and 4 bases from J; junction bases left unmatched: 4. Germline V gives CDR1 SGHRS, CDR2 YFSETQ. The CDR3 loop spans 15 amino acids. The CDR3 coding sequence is TGCGCCAGCAGCTTGACGACTAGCGGGACTTACGAGCAGTACTTC. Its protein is CASSLTTSGTYEQYF.

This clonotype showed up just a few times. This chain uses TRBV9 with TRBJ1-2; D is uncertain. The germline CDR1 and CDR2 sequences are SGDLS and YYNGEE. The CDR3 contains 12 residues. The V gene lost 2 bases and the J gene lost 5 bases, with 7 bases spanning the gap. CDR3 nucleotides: TGTGCCAGCAGCGTGGACCGGTATGGCTACACCTTC. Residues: CASSVDRYGYTF.

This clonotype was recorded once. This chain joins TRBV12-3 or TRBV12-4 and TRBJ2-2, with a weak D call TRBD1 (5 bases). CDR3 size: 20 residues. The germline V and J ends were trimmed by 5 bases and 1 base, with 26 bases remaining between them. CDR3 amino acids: CASSARTPNAPSQNTGELFF. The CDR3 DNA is TGTGCCAGCAGTGCCCGGACACCGAACGCACCGTCCCAGAACACCGGGGAGCTGTTTTTT.

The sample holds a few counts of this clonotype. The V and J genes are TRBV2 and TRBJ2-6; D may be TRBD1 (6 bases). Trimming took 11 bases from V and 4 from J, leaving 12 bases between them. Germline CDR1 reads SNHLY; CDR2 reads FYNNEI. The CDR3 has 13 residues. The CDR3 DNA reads TGTGCCGGTACAGGGACCGGGGCCAACGTCCTGACTTTC. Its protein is CAGTGTGANVLTF.

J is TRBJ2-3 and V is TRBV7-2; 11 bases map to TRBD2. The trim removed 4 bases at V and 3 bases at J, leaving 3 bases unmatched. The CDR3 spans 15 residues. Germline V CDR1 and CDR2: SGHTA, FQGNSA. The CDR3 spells CASSYVAGGTDTQYF. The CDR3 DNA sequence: TGTGCCAGCAGCTACGTAGCGGGGGGGACAGATACGCAGTATTTT.

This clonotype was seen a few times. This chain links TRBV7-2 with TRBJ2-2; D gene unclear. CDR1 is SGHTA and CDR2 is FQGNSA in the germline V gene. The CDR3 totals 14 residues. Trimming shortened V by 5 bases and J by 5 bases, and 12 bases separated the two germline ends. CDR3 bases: TGTGCCAGCAGCCCCTCGCGTGGAACCGGGGAGCTGTTTTTT. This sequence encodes CASSPSRGTGELFF.

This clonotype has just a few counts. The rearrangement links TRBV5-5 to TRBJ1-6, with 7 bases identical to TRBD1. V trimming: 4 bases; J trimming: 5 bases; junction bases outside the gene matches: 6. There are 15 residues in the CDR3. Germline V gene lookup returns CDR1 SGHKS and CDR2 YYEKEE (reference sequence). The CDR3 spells CASSGPGQNNSPLHF. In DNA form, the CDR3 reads TGTGCCAGCAGCGGACCGGGACAGAATAATTCACCCCTCCACTTT.

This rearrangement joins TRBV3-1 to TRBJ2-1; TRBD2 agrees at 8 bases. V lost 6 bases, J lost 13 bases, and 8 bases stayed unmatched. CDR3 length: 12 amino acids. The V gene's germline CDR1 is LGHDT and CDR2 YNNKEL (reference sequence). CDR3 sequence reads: CASRGSGSEQFF. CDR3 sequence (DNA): TGTGCCAGCAGAGGCAGCGGGAGTGAACAGTTCTTC.

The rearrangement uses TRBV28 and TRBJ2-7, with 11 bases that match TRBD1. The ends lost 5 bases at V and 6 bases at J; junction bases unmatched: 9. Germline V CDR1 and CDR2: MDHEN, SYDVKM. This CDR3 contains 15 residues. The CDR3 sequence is CASSPPGTGGFEQYF. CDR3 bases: TGTGCCAGCAGTCCACCGGGGACAGGGGGTTTCGAGCAGTACTTC.

As DNA, the CDR3 is TGTGCCAGCAGTCCCCGAATTACCGCTGAAGCTTTCTTT. This codes for CASSPRITAEAFF. This chain links TRBV12-3 or TRBV12-4 with TRBJ1-1; D is undetermined. Deletions cut 5 bases from V and 6 bases from J, with 13 bases between. CDR3 length: 13 amino acids.

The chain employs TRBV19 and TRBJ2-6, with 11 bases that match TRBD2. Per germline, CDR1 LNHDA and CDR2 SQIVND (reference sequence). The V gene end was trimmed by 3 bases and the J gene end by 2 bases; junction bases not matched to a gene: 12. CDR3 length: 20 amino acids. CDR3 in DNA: TGTGCCAGTAGTATTCAGGATAGCGGGGGGGCCTCGACTGGGGCCAACGTCCTGACTTTC. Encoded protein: CASSIQDSGGASTGANVLTF.

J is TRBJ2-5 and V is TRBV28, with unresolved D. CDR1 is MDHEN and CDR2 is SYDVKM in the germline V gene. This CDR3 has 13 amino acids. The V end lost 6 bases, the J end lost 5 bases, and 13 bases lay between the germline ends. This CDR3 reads CASSPSYGETQYF. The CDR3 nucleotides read TGTGCCAGCAGCCCGTCCTACGGGGAGACCCAGTACTTC.

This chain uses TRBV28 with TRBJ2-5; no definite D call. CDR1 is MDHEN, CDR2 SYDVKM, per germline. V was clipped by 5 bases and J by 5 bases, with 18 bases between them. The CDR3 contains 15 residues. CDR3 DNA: TGTGCCAGCAGTCCTCGGAGACATGGTAGGGAGACCCAGTACTTC. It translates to CASSPRRHGRETQYF.